These 2 T cell receptor beta chains were sequenced from one sample in a study of T cell responses to AZD1222 COVID-19 vaccine (dated by TCRdb to the early 2020s). Reading the label with the study, this specimen's time point is: baseline before first vaccination. Library preparation was by the immunoSEQ multiplex PCR assay. TCRdb mirrors the immuneACCESS table, restricted to in-frame sequences. Some clones are absent from its copies; in checked studies, under half trace to an unresolved V gene, and the reason for the others is unknown. For this sample there are roughly 100,000 clones; around 92% appear just once. The ten largest clones take up 45% of the sample. The sample was peripheral blood, taken on day 0 of AZD1222 vaccination. The source of these receptors is an adult in good health.

The chain uses TRBV7-9 and TRBJ1-6; D is unresolved. Trimming stripped 3 bases from V and 10 bases from J, with 13 bases between. The CDR3 consists of 14 residues. From germline, CDR1 is SEHNR and CDR2 FQNEAQ (reference sequence). The CDR3 bases are TGTGCCAGCAGCTTTGGGGAACGGGGATCACCCCTCCACTTT. Translating it yields CASSFGERGSPLHF.

This clone was picked up one time. This rearrangement joins TRBV2 to TRBJ1-2, with D uncertain. The germline CDR1 and CDR2 sequences are SNHLY and FYNNEI. The CDR3 spans 12 residues. Trimming cost V 6 bases and J 4 bases, with 9 bases left between them. In DNA, the CDR3 is TGTGCCAGCAGCCTCCTATCCTATGGCTACACCTTC. Translation: CASSLLSYGYTF.